A single T cell receptor (beta chain) is shown here with its context. Its antigen is not known. This sample was taken from a study of T cells in Graves' hyperthyroidism and ophthalmopathy. Study-wide background: Peripheral blood sampling occurred at initial diagnosis, before any treatment. General study findings and limits: Expanded thyroid clonotypes (above 0.001) were mostly also found in blood. Stable hyperthyroidism and ophthalmopathy were separated using 13 V-J signatures.

The CDR3 has 12 residues. Germline CDR1 reads GTSNPN; CDR2 reads SVGIG (reference sequence). V lost 6 bases to trimming and J lost 10 bases, with 13 bases between them. RNA transcripts yielded amplified TCR beta CDR3 regions. HTBI primers were the set used in a first-round RT-PCR of the TCR CDR3. TCRdb reanalysed the multiplex PCR reads using MiXCR and keeps one entry per CDR3 protein. The sample shows 600,000 to 850,000 distinct CDR3 sequences, approximately 19% of them seen only once. The gene calls are TRBV30 and TRBJ1-6; unclear D gene. The sequence derives from a woman aged 45-65 years with Graves' hyperthyroidism that later progressed to Graves' ophthalmopathy. Sequenced sample: blood. The CDR3 sequence: CACRREGSPLHF. The CDR3 region has the DNA TGTGCCTGTCGACGGGAAGGGTCACCCCTCCACTTT. The complete variable domain, with remaining parts taken from reference TRBV30 and TRBJ1-6, reads SQTIHQWPATLVQPVGSPLSLECTVEGTSNPNLYWYRQAAGRGLQLLFYSVGIGQISSEVPQNLSASRPQDRQFILSSKKLLLSDSGFYLCACRREGSPLHFGNGTRLTVT.